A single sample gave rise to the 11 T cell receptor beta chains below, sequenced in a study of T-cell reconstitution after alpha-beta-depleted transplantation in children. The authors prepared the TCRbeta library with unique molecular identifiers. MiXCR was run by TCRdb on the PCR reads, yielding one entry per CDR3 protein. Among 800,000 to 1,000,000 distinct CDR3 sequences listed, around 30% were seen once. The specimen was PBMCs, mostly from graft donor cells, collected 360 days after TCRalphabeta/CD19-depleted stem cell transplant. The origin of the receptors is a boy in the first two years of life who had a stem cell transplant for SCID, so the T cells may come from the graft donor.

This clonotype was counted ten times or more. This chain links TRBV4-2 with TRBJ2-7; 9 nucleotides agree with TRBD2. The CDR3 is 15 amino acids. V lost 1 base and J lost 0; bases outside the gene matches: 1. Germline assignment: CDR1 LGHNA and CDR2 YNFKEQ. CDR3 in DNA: TGTGCCAGCAGCCAAGGGACTAGCGACTCCTACGAGCAGTACTTC. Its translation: CASSQGTSDSYEQYF.

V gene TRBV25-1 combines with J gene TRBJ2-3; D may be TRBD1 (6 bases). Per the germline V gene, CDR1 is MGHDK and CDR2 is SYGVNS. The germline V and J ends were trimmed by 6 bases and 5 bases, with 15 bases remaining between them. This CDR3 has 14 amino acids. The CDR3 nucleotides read TGTGCCAGCAGCCGGGACATTTGGGTAGATACGCAGTATTTT. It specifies CASSRDIWVDTQYF.

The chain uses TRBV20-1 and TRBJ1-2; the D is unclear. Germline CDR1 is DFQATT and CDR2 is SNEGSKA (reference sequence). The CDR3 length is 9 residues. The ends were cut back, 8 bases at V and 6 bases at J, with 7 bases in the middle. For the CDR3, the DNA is TGCAGTACCGACAATGGCTACACCTTC. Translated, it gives CSTDNGYTF.

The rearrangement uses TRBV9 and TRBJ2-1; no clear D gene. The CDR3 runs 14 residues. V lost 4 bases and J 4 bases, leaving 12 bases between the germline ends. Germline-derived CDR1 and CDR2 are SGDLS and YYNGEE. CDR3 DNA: TGTGCCAGCAGCCGGAGACCCTTTTACAATGAGCAGTTCTTC. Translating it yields CASSRRPFYNEQFF.

The CDR3: CASSEGASSYNEQFF. CDR3 DNA: TGTGCCAGCTCCGAGGGGGCGAGCTCCTACAATGAGCAGTTCTTC. The V and J genes are TRBV27 and TRBJ2-1; 7 nucleotides match TRBD1. J lost 0 bases, V lost 8 bases, and 7 bases had no gene match. Germline-derived CDR1 and CDR2 are MNHEY and SMNVEV (reference sequence). The CDR3 is 15 amino acids.

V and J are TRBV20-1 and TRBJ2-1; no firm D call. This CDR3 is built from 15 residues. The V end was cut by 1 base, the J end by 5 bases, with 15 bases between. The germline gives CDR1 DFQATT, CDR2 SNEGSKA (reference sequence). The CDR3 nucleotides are TGCAGTGCTAGAGGCCCGTGGGCCGACGACAATGAGCAGTTCTTC. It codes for CSARGPWADDNEQFF.

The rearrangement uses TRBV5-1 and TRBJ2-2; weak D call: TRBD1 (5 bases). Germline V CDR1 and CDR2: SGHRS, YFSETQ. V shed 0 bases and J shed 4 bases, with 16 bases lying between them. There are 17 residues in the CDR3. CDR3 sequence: CASSLGAGPSGTGELFF. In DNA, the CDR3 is TGCGCCAGCAGCTTGGGGGCAGGGCCCTCCGGCACCGGGGAGCTGTTTTTT.

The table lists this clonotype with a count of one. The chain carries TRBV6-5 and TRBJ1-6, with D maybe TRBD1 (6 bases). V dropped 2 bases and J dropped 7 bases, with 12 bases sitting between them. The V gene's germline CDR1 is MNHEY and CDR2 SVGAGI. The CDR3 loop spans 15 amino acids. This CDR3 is CASSYGGAENSPLHF. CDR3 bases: TGTGCCAGCAGTTACGGGGGCGCGGAGAATTCACCCCTCCACTTT.

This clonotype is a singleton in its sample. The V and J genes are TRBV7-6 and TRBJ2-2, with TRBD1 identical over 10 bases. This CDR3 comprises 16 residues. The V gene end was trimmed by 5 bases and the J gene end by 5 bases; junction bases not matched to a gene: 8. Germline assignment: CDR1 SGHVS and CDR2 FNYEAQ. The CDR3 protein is CASSPSWDRGTGELFF. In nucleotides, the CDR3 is TGTGCCAGCAGCCCTAGCTGGGACAGGGGAACCGGGGAGCTGTTTTTT.

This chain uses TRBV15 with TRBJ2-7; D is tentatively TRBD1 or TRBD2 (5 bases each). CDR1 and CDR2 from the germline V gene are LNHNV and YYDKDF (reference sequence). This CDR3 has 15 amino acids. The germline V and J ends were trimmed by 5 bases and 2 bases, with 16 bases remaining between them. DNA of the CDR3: TGTGCCACCAGCTTCTCAACCGGGACCACCTACGAGCAGTACTTC. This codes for CATSFSTGTTYEQYF. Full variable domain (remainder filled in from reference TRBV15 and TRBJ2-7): DAMVIQNPRYQVTQFGKPVTLSCSQTLNHNVMYWYQQKSSQAPKLLFHYYDKDFNNEADTPDNFQSRRPNTSFCFLDIRSPGLGDTAMYLCATSFSTGTTYEQYFGPGTRLTVT.

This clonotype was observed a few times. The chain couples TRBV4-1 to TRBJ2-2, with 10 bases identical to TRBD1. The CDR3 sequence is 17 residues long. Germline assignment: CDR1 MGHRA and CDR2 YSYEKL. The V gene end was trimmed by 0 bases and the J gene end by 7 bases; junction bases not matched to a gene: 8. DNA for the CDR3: TGCGCCAGCAGCCAAGATTCGACAGGGGGCTTGATCGGGGAGCTGTTTTTT. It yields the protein CASSQDSTGGLIGELFF.